This T cell receptor (beta chain) came from a study of siplizumab effects on memory and regulatory T cells. Germline V gene sequence: CDR1 WSHSY, CDR2 SAAADI. The CDR3 covers 14 residues. Trimming removed 0 bases from V and 5 bases from J, with 10 bases in between. Assay used: immunoSEQ multiplex PCR; TCRdb lists only in-frame clones, some missing. The sample carries about 87,000 clones, 80% to 90% recorded once. Note on this clone: Its antigen is not known.

Regarding the study as a whole: Of the alloreactive clones, only a minor fraction mapped to unstimulated subsets. Both greater diversity than memory cells and a major contribution to the alloresponse seemed to characterize naive T cells. Roughly 75-96% of proliferating clones (CD4+ or CD8+) could not be assigned a naive or memory phenotype. Treg-derived clones made up an average of about 73% of mappable alloreactive CD4+ clones with siplizumab and approximately 30% in controls.

This receptor was obtained from a human donor in good health. This chain connects TRBV10-2 to TRBJ1-2, with D possibly matching TRBD1 (5 bases). Sequencing was carried out using Tregs sorted from blood. The CDR3: CASSESGDQYGYTF. CDR3 coding DNA: TGCGCCAGCAGTGAGTCGGGGGATCAGTATGGCTACACCTTC.